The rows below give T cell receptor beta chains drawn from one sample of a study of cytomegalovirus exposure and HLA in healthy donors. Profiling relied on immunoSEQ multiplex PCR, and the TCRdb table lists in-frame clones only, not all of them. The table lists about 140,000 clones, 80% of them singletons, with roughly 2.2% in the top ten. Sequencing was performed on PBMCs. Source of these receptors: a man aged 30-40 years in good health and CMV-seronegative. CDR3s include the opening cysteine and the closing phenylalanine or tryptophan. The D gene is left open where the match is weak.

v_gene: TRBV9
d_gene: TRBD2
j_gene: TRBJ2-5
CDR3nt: TGTGCCAGCAGCTCCCGACTAGCGGGAGGGGAGACCCAGTACTTC
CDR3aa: CASSSRLAGGETQYF

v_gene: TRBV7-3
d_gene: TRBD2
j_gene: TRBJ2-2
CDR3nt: TGTGCCAGCAGCTTATTGGGACTAGCGGGGGACACCGGGGAGCTGTTTTTT
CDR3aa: CASSLLGLAGDTGELFF

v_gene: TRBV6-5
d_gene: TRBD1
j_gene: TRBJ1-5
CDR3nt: TGTGCCAGCAGAAGAGGACAGGGGGCCAATCAGCCCCAGCATTTT
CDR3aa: CASRRGQGANQPQHF

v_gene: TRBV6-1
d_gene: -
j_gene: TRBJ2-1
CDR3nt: TGTGCCAGCAGTGCCGAAGGGAGCTCCTACAATGAGCAGTTCTTC
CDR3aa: CASSAEGSSYNEQFF

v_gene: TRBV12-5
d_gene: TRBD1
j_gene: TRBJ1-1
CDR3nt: TGTGCTAGTGGTTTGGTACGGGTTATGGGGACAGGGGCCACTGAAGCTTTCTTT
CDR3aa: CASGLVRVMGTGATEAFF

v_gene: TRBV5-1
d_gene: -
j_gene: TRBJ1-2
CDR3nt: TGCGCCAGCAGCTCGGGGGGTGGCATTGCTAACTATGGCTACACCTTC
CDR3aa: CASSSGGGIANYGYTF

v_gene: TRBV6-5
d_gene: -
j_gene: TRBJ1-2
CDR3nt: TGTGCCAGCAGTTATATAGGAGCCGCCTATGGCTACACCTTC
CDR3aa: CASSYIGAAYGYTF

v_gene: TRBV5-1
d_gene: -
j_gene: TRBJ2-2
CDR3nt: TGCGCCAGCAGCTTGTCAGGGAACTCCGCTGGCACCGGGGAGCTGTTTTTT
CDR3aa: CASSLSGNSAGTGELFF

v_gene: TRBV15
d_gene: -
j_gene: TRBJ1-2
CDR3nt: TGTGCCACCAGCAGAGATCCAGGGGACTATGGCTACACCTTC
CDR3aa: CATSRDPGDYGYTF

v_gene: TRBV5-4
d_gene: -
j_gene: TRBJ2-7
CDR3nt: TGTGCCAGCAGCCTCCAGGGCTACGAGCAGTACTTC
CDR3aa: CASSLQGYEQYF

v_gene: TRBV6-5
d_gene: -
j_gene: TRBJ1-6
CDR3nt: TGTGCCACCGCCCCGTACCAGGGGTCACCCCTCCACTTT
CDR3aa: CATAPYQGSPLHF

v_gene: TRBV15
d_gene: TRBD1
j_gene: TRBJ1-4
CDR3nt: TGTGCCACCAGCAGAGATTGGACAGGGGCAGAAAAACTGTTTTTT
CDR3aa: CATSRDWTGAEKLFF

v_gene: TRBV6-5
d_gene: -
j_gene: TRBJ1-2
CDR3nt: TGTGCCAGCAGATTCGGGACTTCCTTTCTTGGCTACACCTTC
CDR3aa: CASRFGTSFLGYTF

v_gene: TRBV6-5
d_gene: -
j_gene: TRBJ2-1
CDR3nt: TGTGCCAGCAGTTACTCGAGGGAAAACAATGAGCAGTTCTTC
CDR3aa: CASSYSRENNEQFF

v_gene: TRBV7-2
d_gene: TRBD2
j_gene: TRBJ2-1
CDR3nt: TGTGCCAGCAGCTTAGGGGGACCGGGACTATCCTACAATGAGCAGTTCTTC
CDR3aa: CASSLGGPGLSYNEQFF

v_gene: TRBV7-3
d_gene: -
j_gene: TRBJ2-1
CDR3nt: TGTGCCAGCAGCTCCATGCCTAGCTCCTACAATGAGCAGTTCTTC
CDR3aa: CASSSMPSSYNEQFF

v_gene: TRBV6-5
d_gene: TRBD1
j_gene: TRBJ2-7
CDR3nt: TGTGCCAGCAAGTACGGGACAGGGGGCCACGAGCAGTACTTC
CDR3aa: CASKYGTGGHEQYF

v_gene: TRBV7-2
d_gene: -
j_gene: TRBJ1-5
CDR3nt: TGTGCCAGCAGCTTAGCGTTCGGGCAGCCCCAGCATTTT
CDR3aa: CASSLAFGQPQHF

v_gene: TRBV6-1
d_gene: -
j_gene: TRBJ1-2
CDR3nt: TGTGCCAGCAACAGGGTGTGGGGCTACACCTTC
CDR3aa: CASNRVWGYTF